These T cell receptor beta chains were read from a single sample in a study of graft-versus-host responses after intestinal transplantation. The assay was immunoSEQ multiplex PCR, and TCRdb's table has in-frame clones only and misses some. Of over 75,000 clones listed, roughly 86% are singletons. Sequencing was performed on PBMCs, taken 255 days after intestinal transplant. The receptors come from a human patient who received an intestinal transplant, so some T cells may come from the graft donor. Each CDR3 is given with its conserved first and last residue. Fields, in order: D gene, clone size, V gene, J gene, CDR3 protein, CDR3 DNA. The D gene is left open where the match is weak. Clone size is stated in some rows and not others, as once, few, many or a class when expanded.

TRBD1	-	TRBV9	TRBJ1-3	CASSYTGDSGNTIYF	TGTGCCAGCAGCTACACAGGGGACTCTGGAAACACCATATATTTT
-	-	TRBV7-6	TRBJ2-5	CASSLGWRGQETQYF	TGTGCCAGCAGCTTAGGCTGGAGGGGGCAAGAGACCCAGTACTTC
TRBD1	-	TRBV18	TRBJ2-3	CASSQSRTGRTDTQYF	TGTGCCAGCTCCCAAAGCCGGACAGGGAGGACAGATACGCAGTATTTT
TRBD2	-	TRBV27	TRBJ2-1	CASSLSAGLPRNEQFF	TGTGCCAGCAGTTTAAGCGCGGGACTACCCCGGAATGAGCAGTTCTTC
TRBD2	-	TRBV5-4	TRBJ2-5	CASSFAGGGKETQYF	TGTGCCAGCAGCTTTGCGGGGGGCGGTAAGGAGACCCAGTACTTC
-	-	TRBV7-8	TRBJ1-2	CASSLDTWNSGDYGYTF	TGTGCCAGCAGCTTAGATACGTGGAACTCCGGGGACTATGGCTACACCTTC
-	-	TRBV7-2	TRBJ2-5	CASSLFRQETQYF	TGTGCCAGCAGCTTATTCCGGCAAGAGACCCAGTACTTC
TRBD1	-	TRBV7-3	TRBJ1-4	CASSPGQAVNEKLFF	TGTGCCAGCAGCCCCGGACAGGCCGTTAATGAAAAACTGTTTTTT
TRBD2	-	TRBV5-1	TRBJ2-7	CASSGSGGTYEQYF	TGCGCCAGCAGCGGCAGCGGGGGGACCTACGAGCAGTACTTC
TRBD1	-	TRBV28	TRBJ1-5	CASSIRDRYRQPQHF	TGTGCCAGCAGTATCCGGGACAGGTATAGGCAGCCCCAGCATTTT
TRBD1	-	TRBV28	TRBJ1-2	CASSSRREGASYYGYTF	TGTGCCAGCAGTTCCCGGAGGGAGGGGGCTAGTTACTATGGCTACACCTTC
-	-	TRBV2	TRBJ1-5	CASSEQAGNQPQHF	TGTGCCAGCAGTGAACAGGCAGGGAATCAGCCCCAGCATTTT
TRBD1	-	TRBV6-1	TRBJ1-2	CASSDRGRRYGYTF	TGTGCCAGCAGTGACAGGGGGCGCAGGTATGGCTACACCTTC
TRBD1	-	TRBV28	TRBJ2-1	CASSPLHQGEHYNEQFF	TGTGCCAGCAGTCCCTTACATCAGGGGGAACACTACAATGAGCAGTTCTTC
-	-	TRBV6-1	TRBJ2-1	CASSPSYNEQFF	TGTGCCAGCAGTCCCTCCTACAATGAGCAGTTCTTC
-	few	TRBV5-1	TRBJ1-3	CASSSQGLEGNTIYF	TGCGCCAGCAGCTCACAGGGACTAGAAGGAAACACCATATATTTT
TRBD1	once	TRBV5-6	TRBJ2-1	CASSTTGSEQFF	TGTGCCAGCAGCACGACAGGGTCTGAGCAGTTCTTC
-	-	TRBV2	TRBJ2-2	CASMAGYTGELFF	TGTGCCAGCATGGCGGGATACACCGGGGAGCTGTTTTTT
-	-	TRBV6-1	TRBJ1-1	CASSENGQLMNTEAFF	TGTGCCAGCAGTGAAAACGGACAGCTAATGAACACTGAAGCTTTCTTT
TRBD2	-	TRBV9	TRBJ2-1	CASSQGTSGYNEQFF	TGTGCCAGCAGCCAGGGGACTAGCGGTTACAATGAGCAGTTCTTC
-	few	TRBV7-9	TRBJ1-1	CASSDRGEGTEAFF	TGTGCCAGCAGTGACAGAGGCGAGGGCACTGAAGCTTTCTTT
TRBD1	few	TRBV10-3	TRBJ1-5	CAISVAGGQPQHF	TGTGCCATCAGTGTGGCAGGGGGGCAGCCCCAGCATTTT
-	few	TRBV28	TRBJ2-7	CASSDPAGRGSYEQYF	TGTGCCAGCAGTGACCCGGCAGGGAGAGGTTCCTACGAGCAGTACTTC
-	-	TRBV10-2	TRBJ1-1	CASSRSHTEAFF	TGCGCCAGCAGTAGGAGCCACACTGAAGCTTTCTTT
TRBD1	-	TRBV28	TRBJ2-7	CASSLVRDRGAYEQYF	TGTGCCAGCAGTTTGGTCCGGGACAGGGGAGCCTACGAGCAGTACTTC
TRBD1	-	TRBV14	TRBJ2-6	CASSQYSRDRVWGANVLTF	TGTGCCAGCAGCCAGTACTCCCGGGACAGGGTTTGGGGGGCCAACGTCCTGACTTTC
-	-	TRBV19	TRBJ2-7	CASSIRGTTTYEQYF	TGTGCCAGTAGTATAAGAGGGACAACCACCTACGAGCAGTACTTC
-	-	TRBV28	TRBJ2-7	CATPGRAYEQYF	TGTGCCACCCCGGGCAGGGCCTACGAGCAGTACTTC
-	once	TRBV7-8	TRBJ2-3	CASSSRVGTQYF	TGTGCCAGCAGCTCGCGGGTCGGTACGCAGTATTTT
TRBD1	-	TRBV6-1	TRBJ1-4	CATWPRTGNEKLFF	TGTGCCACCTGGCCCAGGACAGGGAATGAAAAACTGTTTTTT
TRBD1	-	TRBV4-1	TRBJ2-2	CASNTGGAFTGELFF	TGCGCCAGCAACACAGGGGGCGCGTTCACCGGGGAGCTGTTTTTT
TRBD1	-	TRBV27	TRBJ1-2	CASSLGQGFYGYTF	TGTGCCAGCAGTTTAGGACAGGGGTTCTATGGCTACACCTTC
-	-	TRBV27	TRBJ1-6	CASTLGSSYNSPLHF	TGTGCCAGCACTCTAGGGAGCTCCTATAATTCACCCCTCCACTTT
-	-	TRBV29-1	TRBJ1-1	CSVIPGMNTEAFF	TGCAGCGTTATACCGGGCATGAACACTGAAGCTTTCTTT
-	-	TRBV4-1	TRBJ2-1	CASSQIVGFYNEQFF	TGCGCCAGCAGCCAAATAGTCGGCTTCTACAATGAGCAGTTCTTC
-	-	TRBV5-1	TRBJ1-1	CASSFKGRGTEAFF	TGCGCCAGCAGCTTCAAGGGGCGTGGGACTGAAGCTTTCTTT
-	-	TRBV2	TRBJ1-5	CASRGLGSNQPQHF	TGTGCCAGCAGGGGTTTAGGGAGCAATCAGCCCCAGCATTTT
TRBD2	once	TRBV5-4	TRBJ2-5	CASRLAGQETQYF	TGTGCCAGCAGACTAGCGGGGCAAGAGACCCAGTACTTC
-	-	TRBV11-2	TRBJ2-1	CASSPIPYNEQFF	TGTGCCAGCAGCCCTATTCCCTACAATGAGCAGTTCTTC
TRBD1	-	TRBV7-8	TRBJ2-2	CASSLAGTGDTGELFF	TGTGCCAGCAGCTTGGCCGGGACAGGGGACACCGGGGAGCTGTTTTTT
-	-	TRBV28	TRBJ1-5	CASSPRAQPQHF	TGTGCCAGCAGCCCCAGGGCCCAGCCCCAGCATTTT
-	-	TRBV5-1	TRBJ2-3	CASSPGGSSPTDTQYF	TGCGCCAGCAGCCCCGGTGGGTCTAGTCCCACAGATACGCAGTATTTT
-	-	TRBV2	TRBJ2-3	CASDAAADTQYF	TGTGCTAGCGACGCGGCGGCAGATACGCAGTATTTT
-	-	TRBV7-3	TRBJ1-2	CASSLSPGRKKEYYGYTF	TGTGCCAGCAGCCTATCCCCGGGGCGCAAGAAGGAGTACTATGGCTACACCTTC
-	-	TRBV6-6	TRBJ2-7	CASSFSDSSYEQYF	TGTGCCAGCAGTTTCAGTGACAGCTCCTACGAGCAGTACTTC
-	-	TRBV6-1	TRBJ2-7	CASQTPQTLYEQYF	TGTGCCAGCCAGACACCTCAGACCCTCTACGAGCAGTACTTC